A single sample is the source of the 3 T cell receptor beta chains below, sequenced in a study of blood T cell repertoires in COVID-19 (dated by TCRdb to the early 2020s). The library was obtained by the immunoSEQ multiplex PCR assay. In TCRdb, the immuneACCESS table is reduced to in-frame sequences with V and J assigned. These tables do not hold every clone; where another copy was compared, an unresolved V gene accounts for under half, and the others remain unexplained. The sample profile shows some 420,000 clones; 85% to 90% of them were found once. The leading ten clones occupy around 1.1% of the sample. Material for sequencing was PBMCs or T cells enriched from blood (not recorded which). All receptors derive from a man between 25 and 39 years old who had recovered from COVID-19.

This clone was seen just once. This rearrangement joins TRBV9 to TRBJ1-1, with D hard to call. The germline V gene has CDR1 SGDLS and CDR2 YYNGEE. There are 13 residues in the CDR3. V was cut by 1 base and J by 5 bases, with 9 bases left in between. CDR3 bases: TGTGCCAGCAGCGTAACGCCGGGGACTGAAGCTTTCTTT. It specifies CASSVTPGTEAFF.

The chain employs TRBV5-1 and TRBJ2-2; D is unresolved. CDR1 and CDR2 (germline): SGHRS, YFSETQ. V was trimmed by 0 bases and J by 4 bases, leaving 10 bases between them. The CDR3 is 15 residues long. CDR3 sequence (DNA): TGCGCCAGCAGCTTGGGCCCTCCGAGCACCGGGGAGCTGTTTTTT. This encodes CASSLGPPSTGELFF.

The rearrangement joins TRBV7-8 to TRBJ2-2; no clear D gene. V was clipped by 5 bases and J by 6 bases, with 7 bases between them. Germline V gene data show CDR1 as SGHVS and CDR2 as FQNEAQ. The CDR3 runs to 12 residues. The CDR3 bases are TGTGCCAGCAGCCAACAGTCCGGGGAGCTGTTTTTT. Translated, it gives CASSQQSGELFF.